This paragraph reports one T cell receptor (beta chain). What it recognizes is unknown. The data were taken from a study of shared clonotypes between healthy human individuals. Regarding the study as a whole: Sampling included only blood; tissue repertoires likely differ. Few donors limited the genetic and exposure-history diversity represented. Sorted-subset sequencing, rarefaction showed, was incomplete despite large depth.

The repertoire was sequenced with immunoSEQ multiplex PCR; TCRdb's copy has only in-frame clones and lacks some. Of around 600,000 clones listed, 98% are singletons. Naive CD8 cells comprised CD45RO-negative, CCR7-positively selected cells, excluding terminally differentiated effector memory CD45RA+ cells. The receptor comes from a man in his thirties or forties in good health. Sequencing input: naive CD8+ T cells sorted from blood.

This CDR3 reads CASSPGVSSEQYF. The CDR3 DNA follows: TGTGCCAGTAGCCCCGGGGTGAGTAGCGAGCAGTACTTC. V is TRBV19 and J is TRBJ2-7; D possibly corresponds to TRBD2 (5 bases). Trimming took off 6 bases at V and 6 bases at J, with 15 bases between the two ends. Germline V lookup: CDR1 LNHDA, CDR2 SQIVND (reference sequence). This CDR3 comprises 13 residues. The variable domain in full, completed from reference TRBV19 and TRBJ2-7, reads DGGITQSPKYLFRKEGQNVTLSCEQNLNHDAMYWYRQDPGQGLRLIYYSQIVNDFQKGDIAEGYSVSREKKESFPLTVTSAQKNPTAFYLCASSPGVSSEQYFGPGTRLTVT.